The present entry profiles one TCR beta chain with its context. Antigen specificity is unknown. The sample is drawn from a study of beta chain features in type 1 diabetes. Expressed TCRB transcripts were sequenced, since all the RNA that had been isolated was reverse transcribed. Profiling relied on immunoSEQ multiplex PCR, and the TCRdb table lists in-frame clones only, not all of them. Of 300,000 to 350,000 clones listed, about 15% are singletons. Study-wide findings and caveats: Shorter TCRB CDR3s, moderately but significantly so, marked every one of the four CD4+ subsets in Type 1 diabetes patients.

Germline values: CDR1 SSHAT, CDR2 FNYEAQ (reference sequence). The CDR3 has 13 residues. V lost 6 bases to trimming and J lost 1 base, with 9 bases between them. Material: central memory CD4+ T cells from blood. This clonotype originated in a man between 25 and 39 years old in good health. V is TRBV7-7 and J is TRBJ1-1; weak D call: TRBD1 (6 bases). CDR3 residues: CASSQGRNTEAFF. The CDR3 DNA follows: TGTGCCAGCAGTCAGGGGCGGAACACTGAAGCTTTCTTT.